This paragraph reports one T cell receptor (beta chain). TCR beta CDR3 region amplification was performed from RNA transcripts. During a first-round RT-PCR of the TCR CDR3, the HTBI primer set was used. TCRdb reprocessed the multiplex PCR reads via MiXCR and lists one record per CDR3 protein. Of around 400,000 distinct CDR3 sequences listed, more than 15% are singletons. The entry originates in a study of T cells in Graves' hyperthyroidism and ophthalmopathy. CDR3 length: 17 amino acids. CDR1 and CDR2 (germline): SGHTA, FQGTGA. The junction had 5 bases not matched to a gene; V was cut back by 5 bases and J by 0 bases.

The chain has TRBV7-3 and TRBJ2-6, with 9 bases matching TRBD1. This TCR derives from a woman under 30 with Graves' hyperthyroidism that later progressed to Graves' ophthalmopathy. The sample was blood. This chain's CDR3 is CASSQEGQGSGANVLTF. The CDR3 coding sequence is TGTGCCAGCAGCCAAGAGGGACAGGGCTCTGGGGCCAACGTCCTGACTTTC.